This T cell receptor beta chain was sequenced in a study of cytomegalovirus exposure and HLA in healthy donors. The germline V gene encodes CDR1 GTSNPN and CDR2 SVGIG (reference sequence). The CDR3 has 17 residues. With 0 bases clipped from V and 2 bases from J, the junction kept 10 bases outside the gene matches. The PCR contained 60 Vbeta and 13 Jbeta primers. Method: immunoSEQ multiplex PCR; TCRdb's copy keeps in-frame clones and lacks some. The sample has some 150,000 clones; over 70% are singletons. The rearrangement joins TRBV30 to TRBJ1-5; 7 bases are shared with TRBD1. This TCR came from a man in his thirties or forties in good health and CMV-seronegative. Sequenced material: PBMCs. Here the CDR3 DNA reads TGTGCCTGGAGTGTAGGTCAGGGGGTTGGCGGCAATCAGCCCCAGCATTTT. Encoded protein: CAWSVGQGVGGNQPQHF.